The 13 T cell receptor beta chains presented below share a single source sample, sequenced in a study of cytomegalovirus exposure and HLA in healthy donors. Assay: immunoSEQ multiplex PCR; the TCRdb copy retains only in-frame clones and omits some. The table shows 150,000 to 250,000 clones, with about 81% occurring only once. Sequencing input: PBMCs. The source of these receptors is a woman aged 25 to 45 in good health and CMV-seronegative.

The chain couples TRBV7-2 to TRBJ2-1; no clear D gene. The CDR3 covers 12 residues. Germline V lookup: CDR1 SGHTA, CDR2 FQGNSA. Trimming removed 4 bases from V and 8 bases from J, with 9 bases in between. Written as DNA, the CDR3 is TGTGCCAGCAGCTCCCCCCTCTATGAGCAGTTCTTC. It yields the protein CASSSPLYEQFF.

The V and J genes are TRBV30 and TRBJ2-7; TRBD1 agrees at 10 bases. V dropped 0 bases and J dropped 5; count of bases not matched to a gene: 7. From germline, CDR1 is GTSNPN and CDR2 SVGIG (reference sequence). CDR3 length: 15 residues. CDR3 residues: CAWSVTGTGVDEQYF. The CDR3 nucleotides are TGTGCCTGGAGTGTGACGGGGACAGGGGTAGACGAGCAGTACTTC.

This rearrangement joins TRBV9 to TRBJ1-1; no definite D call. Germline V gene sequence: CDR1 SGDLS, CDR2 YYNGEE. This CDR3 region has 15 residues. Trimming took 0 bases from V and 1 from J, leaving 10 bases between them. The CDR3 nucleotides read TGTGCCAGCAGCGTAGGGGCAGCAGAGAACACTGAAGCTTTCTTT. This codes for CASSVGAAENTEAFF. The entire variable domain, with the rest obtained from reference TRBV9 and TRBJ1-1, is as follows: DSGVTQTPKHLITATGQRVTLRCSPRSGDLSVYWYQQSLDQGLQFLIQYYNGEERAKGNILERFSAQQFPDLHSELNLSSLELGDSALYFCASSVGAAENTEAFFGQGTRLTVV.

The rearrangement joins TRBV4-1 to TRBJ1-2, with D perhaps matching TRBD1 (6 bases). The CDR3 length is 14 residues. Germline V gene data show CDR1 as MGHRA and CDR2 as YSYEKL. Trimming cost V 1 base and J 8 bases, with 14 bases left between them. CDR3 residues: CASSQGHREGGYTF. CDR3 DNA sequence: TGCGCCAGCAGCCAAGGACACAGGGAGGGGGGCTACACCTTC.

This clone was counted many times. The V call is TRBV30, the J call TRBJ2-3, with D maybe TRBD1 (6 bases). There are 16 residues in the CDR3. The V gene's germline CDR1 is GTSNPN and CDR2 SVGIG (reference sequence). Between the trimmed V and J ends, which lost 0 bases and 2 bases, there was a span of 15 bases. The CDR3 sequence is CAWSVGTGPHTDTQYF. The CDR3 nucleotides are TGTGCCTGGAGTGTAGGTACAGGGCCGCACACAGATACGCAGTATTTT. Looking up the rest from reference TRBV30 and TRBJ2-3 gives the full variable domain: SQTIHQWPATLVQPVGSPLSLECTVEGTSNPNLYWYRQAAGRGLQLLFYSVGIGQISSEVPQNLSASRPQDRQFILSSKKLLLSDSGFYLCAWSVGTGPHTDTQYFGPGTRLTVL.

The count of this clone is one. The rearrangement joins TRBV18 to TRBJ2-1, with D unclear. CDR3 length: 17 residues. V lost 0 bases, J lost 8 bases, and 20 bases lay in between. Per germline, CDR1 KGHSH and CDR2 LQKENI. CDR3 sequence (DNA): TGTGCCAGCTCACCACCAGCCGGAGAGCGTCTAAGCGATGAGCAGTTCTTC. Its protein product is CASSPPAGERLSDEQFF.

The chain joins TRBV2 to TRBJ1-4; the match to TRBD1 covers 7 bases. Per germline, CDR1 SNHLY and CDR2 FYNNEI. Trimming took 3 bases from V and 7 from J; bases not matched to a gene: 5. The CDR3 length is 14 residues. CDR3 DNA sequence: TGTGCCAGCAGTGATAGAGGGGGCGGTGAAAAACTGTTTTTT. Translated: CASSDRGGGEKLFF.

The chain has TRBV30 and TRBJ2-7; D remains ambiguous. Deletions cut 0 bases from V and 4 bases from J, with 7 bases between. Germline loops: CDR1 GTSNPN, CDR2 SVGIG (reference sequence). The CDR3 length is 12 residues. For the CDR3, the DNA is TGTGCCTGGAGTGTACGCGTGTACGAGCAGTACTTC. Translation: CAWSVRVYEQYF.

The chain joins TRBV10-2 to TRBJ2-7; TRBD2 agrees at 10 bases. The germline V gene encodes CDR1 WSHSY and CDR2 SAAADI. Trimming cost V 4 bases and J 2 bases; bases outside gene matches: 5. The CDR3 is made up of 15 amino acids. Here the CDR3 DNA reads TGCGCCAGCAGTGTGGACCTAGCGGGAGCCTACGAGCAGTACTTC. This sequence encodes CASSVDLAGAYEQYF.

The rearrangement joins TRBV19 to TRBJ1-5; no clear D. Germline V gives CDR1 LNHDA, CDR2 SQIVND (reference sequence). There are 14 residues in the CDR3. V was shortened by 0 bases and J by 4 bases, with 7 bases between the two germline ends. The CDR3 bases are TGTGCCAGTAGTATAGATCTCCCGAATCAGCCCCAGCATTTT. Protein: CASSIDLPNQPQHF.

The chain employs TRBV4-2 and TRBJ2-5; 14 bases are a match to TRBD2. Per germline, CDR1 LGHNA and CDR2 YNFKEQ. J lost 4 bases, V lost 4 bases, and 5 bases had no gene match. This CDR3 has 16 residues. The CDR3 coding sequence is TGTGCCAGCAGCCCGCTGGGGACTAGCGGGGGAGAGACCCAGTACTTC. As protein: CASSPLGTSGGETQYF.

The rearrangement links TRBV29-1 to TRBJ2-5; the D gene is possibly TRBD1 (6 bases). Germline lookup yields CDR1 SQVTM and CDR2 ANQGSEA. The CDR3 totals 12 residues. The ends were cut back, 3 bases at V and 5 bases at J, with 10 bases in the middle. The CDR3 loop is CSVDPGEETQYF. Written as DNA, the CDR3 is TGCAGCGTTGACCCAGGGGAGGAGACCCAGTACTTC.

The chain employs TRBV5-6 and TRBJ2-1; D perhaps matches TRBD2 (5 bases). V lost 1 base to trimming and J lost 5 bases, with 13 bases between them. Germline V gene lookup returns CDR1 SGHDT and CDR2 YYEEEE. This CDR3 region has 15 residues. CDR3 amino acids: CASSLPVLAHNEQFF. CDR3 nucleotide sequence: TGTGCCAGCAGCTTGCCCGTCCTAGCCCACAATGAGCAGTTCTTC. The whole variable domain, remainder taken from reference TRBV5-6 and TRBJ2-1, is DAGVTQSPTHLIKTRGQQVTLRCSPKSGHDTVSWYQQALGQGPQFIFQYYEEEERQRGNFPDRFSGHQFPNYSSELNVNALLLGDSALYLCASSLPVLAHNEQFFGPGTRLTVL.